This T cell receptor (beta chain) was recorded in a study of blood T cells in healthy people across ages (dated by TCRdb to 2013 to 2016). Study-level background: In model experiments, template switching captured about one uniquely barcoded TCR beta cDNA molecule for every two T cells. Using deep sequencing normalized with unique cDNA molecular identifiers, the study measured how TCR beta repertoire diversity changes with age. The donors were divided into four age groups: young (average around 15 years), middle-aged (under 40), aged (under 70) and long-lived (82). Donors of different ages were randomly distributed across sequencing lanes to avoid experimental bias. For two donors (one aged 18 to 29 and one aged 80 or older), the study analyzed two additional independent replicas of 1 million unique cDNA reads from the same blood draw. Study-wide conclusions, independent of this receptor: As age increased, observed TCR beta diversity per million T cells dropped in a roughly linear way, and a significant reduction was already evident by age 40. The percentage of naive T cells measured by flow cytometry correlated strongly with observed TCR beta diversity. Estimates of total diversity from one million sequenced T cells were regarded as lower bounds and underestimates. Compared with the aged group, more naive CD4+ T cells, fewer expanded clones and increased TCR diversity were shown by the long-lived group, suggesting age selection. Because profiling used bulk unsorted PBMCs, naive and antigen-experienced compartments could not be compared conclusively. Because donor CMV infection status was unknown, age-related changes in expanded clonotypes were potentially confounded.

Donors were 30 to 45 systemically healthy Caucasian individuals from Russia aged roughly 6 to 95 years. Around 10 milliliters of peripheral blood were collected from each donor into EDTA-treated Vacutainer tubes. PBMCs were isolated by Ficoll-Paque density-gradient centrifugation, with at least 6 million obtained per sample. Total RNA, at least 6 micrograms per sample, was extracted from PBMCs with Trizol reagent. Naive CD45RAhigh/CD27high T cell percentages were measured by flow cytometry on a PBMC aliquot from every donor. The library was built by means of 5' RACE. A second PCR of about 7 to 12 cycles was performed with a sample-barcoded 5' primer and a J-beta primer mix. Each TCR beta cDNA molecule received a unique molecular identifier from a template-switch 5' adaptor carrying 12 random nucleotides. Each sample yielded at least 2.5 million CDR3-containing paired-end reads. The Mint cDNA synthesis kit, primed by a TRBC-specific oligonucleotide, was used to synthesize first-strand cDNA from all RNA. All cDNA was treated with uracil-DNA glycosylase and then went through a first 18-cycle PCR with the universal primers M1SS and BC2_uni_R. In the original analysis: Normalization of each sample was performed by random selection of 1 million high-quality reads, each carrying a distinct molecular identifier. Instead of being binned into consensus sequences, reads with shared molecular identifiers were discarded. MiTCR, run with a Q25 quality threshold and the strictest error-elimination algorithm, handled CDR3 identification, clonotype clustering and error correction. Lower-bound total TCR beta diversity was estimated with a nonparametric unseen species model using Euler transformation. Through fastp at Q25 and MiXCR, TCRdb rebuilt clones from the public reads, retaining in-frame beta chains. Rows matching on CDR3 protein sequence are summarized as one entry with the most common DNA and genes. The V and J calls follow TCRdb's processing rather than the paper's. This sample holds 1,800,000 or so distinct CDR3 sequences; roughly two fifths were observed only once. Under 30% of the sample belongs to the ten largest clones.

The CDR3 measures 13 amino acids from cysteine to phenylalanine. Only the CDR3 part of the read is kept: 39 bases, read in frame from the first base. V is shortened by 0 bases, J by 4 bases, and the region joining them spans 6 bases. CDR1 LNHNV and CDR2 YYDKDF are derived from the germline V gene (reference sequence). Remarks on this clonotype: Its antigen is currently not known. A much larger clone differs from this one at a single base, so this may be a read error.

The V gene is TRBV15 and the J gene is TRBJ1-2, with the D gene uncertain. This receptor was identified in a human donor in good health. Sequencing input: blood. The encoded CDR3 is CATSRDRVYGYTF. The DNA sequence is as follows: TGTGCCACCAGCAGAGATCGGGTCTATGGCTACACCTTC.